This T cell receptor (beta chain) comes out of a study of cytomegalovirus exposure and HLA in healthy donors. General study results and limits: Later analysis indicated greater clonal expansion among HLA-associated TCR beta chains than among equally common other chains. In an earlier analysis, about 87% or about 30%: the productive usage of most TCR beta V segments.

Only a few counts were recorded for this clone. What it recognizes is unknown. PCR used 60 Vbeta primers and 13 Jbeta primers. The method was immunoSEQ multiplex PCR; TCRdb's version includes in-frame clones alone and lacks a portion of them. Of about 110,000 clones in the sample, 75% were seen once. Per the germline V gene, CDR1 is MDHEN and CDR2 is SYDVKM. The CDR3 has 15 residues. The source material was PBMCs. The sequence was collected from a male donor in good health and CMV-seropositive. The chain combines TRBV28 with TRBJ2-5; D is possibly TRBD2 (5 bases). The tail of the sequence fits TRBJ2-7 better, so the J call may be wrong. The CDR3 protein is CASSFGGGRRVEQYF. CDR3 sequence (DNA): TGTGCCAGCAGTTTCGGTGGTGGGAGACGGGTCGAGCAGTACTTC.